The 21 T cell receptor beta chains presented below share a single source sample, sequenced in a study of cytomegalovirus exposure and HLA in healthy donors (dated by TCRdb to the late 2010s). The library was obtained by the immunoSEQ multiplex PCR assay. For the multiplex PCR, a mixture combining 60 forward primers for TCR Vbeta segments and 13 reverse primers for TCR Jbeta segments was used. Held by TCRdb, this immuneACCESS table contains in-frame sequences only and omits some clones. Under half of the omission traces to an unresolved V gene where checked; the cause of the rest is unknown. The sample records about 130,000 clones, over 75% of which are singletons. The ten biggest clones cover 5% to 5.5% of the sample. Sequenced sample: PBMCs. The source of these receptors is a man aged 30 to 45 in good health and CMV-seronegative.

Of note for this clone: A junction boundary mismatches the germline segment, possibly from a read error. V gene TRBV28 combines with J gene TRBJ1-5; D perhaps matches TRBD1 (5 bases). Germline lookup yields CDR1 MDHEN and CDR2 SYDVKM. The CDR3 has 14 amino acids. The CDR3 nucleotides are TGTGCCAGCAGTTTGGGGCGCCTCAATCAGCTCCAGCATTTT. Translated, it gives CASSLGRLNQLQHF.

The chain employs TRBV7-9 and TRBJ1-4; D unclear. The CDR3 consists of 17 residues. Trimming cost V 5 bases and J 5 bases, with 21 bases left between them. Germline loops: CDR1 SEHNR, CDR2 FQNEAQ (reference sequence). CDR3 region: CASSPIFVGRENEKLFF. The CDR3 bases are TGTGCCAGCAGCCCAATCTTCGTAGGACGGGAGAATGAAAAACTGTTTTTT.

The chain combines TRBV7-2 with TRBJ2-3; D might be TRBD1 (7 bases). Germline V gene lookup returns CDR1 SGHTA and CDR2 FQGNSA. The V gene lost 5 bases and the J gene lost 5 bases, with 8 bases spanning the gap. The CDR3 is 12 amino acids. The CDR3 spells CASSQGGDTQYF. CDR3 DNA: TGTGCCAGCAGCCAGGGGGGAGATACGCAGTATTTT. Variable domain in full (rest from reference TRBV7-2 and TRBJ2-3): GAGVSQSPSNKVTEKGKDVELRCDPISGHTALYWYRQSLGQGLEFLIYFQGNSAPDKSGLPSDRFSAERTGGSVSTLTIQRTQQEDSAVYLCASSQGGDTQYFGPGTRLTVL.

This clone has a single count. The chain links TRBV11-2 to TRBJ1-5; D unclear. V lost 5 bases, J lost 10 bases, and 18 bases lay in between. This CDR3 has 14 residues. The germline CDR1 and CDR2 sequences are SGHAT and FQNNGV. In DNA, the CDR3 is TGTGCCAGCAGCCCTCTGGGAGGGAGATTACCCCAGCATTTT. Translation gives CASSPLGGRLPQHF.

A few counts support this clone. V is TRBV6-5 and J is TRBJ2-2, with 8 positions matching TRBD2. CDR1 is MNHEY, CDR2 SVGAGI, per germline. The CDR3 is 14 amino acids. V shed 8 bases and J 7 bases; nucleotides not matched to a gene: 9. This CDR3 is CASHVGGAIGELFF. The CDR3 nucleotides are TGTGCCAGCCACGTCGGGGGGGCAATCGGGGAGCTGTTTTTT.

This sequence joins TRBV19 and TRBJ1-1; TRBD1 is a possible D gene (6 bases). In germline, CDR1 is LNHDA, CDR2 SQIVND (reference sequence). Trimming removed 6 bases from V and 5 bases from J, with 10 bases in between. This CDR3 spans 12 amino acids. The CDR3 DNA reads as TGTGCCAGTAGGTACAGGGAAACTGAAGCTTTCTTT. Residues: CASRYRETEAFF.

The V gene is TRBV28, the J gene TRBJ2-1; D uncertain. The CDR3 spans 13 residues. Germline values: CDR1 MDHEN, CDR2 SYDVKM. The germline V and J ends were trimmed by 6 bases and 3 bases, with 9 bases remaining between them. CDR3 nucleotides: TGTGCCAGCAGCAGTCCTCTCTACAATGAGCAGTTCTTC. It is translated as CASSSPLYNEQFF.

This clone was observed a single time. CDR3 sequence (DNA): TGTGCCAGCAGTCAACAGGGGTGGACTGAAGCTTTCTTT. Translating it yields CASSQQGWTEAFF. The chain carries TRBV6-5 and TRBJ1-1; TRBD1 agrees at 7 bases. The CDR3 has 13 residues. CDR1 and CDR2 (germline): MNHEY, SVGAGI. Losses at the gene ends were 5 bases for V and 5 bases for J; bases not matched to a gene: 5.

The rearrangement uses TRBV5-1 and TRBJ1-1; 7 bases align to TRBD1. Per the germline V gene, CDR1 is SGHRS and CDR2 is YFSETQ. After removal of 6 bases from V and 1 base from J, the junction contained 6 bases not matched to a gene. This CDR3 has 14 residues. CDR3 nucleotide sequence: TGCGCCAGCACCGGAACAGGGGCGAACACTGAAGCTTTCTTT. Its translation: CASTGTGANTEAFF.

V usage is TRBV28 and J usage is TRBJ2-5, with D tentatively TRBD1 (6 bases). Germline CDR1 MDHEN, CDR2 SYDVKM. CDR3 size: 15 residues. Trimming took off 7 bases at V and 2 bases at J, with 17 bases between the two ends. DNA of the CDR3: TGTGCCAGCACCTCAGGGGCTGAGTGGCAAGAGACCCAGTACTTC. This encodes CASTSGAEWQETQYF.

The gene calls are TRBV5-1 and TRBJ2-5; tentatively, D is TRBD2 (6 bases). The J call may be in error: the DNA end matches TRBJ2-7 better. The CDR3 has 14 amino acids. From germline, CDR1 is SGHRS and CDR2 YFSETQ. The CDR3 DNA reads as TGCGCCAGCAGCTTTATCGCGGGGACCTACGAGCAGTACTTC. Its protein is CASSFIAGTYEQYF.

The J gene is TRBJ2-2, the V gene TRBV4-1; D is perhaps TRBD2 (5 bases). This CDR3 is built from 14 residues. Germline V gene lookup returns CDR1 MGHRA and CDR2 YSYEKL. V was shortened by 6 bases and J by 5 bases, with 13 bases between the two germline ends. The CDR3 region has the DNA TGCGCCAGCAGTGGAGGCCTTCGGACCGGGGAGCTGTTTTTT. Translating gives CASSGGLRTGELFF.

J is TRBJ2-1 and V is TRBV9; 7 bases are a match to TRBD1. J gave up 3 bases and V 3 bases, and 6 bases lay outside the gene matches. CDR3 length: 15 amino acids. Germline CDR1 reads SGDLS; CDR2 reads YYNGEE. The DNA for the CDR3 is TGTGCCAGCAGCGCGACAGGGCGCGACTACAATGAGCAGTTCTTC. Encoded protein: CASSATGRDYNEQFF.

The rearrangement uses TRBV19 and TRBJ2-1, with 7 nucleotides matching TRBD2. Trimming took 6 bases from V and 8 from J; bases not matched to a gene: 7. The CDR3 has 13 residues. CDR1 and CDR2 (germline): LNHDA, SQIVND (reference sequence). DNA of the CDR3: TGTGCCAGTAGGGCGGGGGTCAGGGATGAGCAGTTCTTC. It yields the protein CASRAGVRDEQFF.

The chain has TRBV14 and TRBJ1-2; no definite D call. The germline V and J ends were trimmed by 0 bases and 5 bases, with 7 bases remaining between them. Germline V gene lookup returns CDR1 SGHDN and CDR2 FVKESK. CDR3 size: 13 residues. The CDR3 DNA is TGTGCCAGCAGCCAAGAAGTCACTTATGGCTACACCTTC. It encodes CASSQEVTYGYTF.

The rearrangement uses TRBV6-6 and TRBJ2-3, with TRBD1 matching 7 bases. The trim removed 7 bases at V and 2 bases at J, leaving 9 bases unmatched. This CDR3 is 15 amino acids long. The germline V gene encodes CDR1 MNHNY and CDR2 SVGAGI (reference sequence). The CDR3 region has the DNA TGTGCCAGCAACTCGCGGACAGGCTTCACAGATACGCAGTATTTT. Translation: CASNSRTGFTDTQYF.

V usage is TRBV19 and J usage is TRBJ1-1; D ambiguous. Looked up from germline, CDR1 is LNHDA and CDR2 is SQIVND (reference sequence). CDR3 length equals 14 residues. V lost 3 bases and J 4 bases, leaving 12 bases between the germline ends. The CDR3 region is CASSIWRAGTEAFF. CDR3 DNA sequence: TGTGCCAGTAGTATCTGGAGGGCGGGCACTGAAGCTTTCTTT.

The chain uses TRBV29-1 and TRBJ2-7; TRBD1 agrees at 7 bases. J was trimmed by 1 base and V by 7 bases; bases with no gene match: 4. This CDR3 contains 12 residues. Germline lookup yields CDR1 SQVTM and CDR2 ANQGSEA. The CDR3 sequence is CSARQGSYEQYF. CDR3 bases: TGCAGCGCCAGACAGGGTTCCTACGAGCAGTACTTC.

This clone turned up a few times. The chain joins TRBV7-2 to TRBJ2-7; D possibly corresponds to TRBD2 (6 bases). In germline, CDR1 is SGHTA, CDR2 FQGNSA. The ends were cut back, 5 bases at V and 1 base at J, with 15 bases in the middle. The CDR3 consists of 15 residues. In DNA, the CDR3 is TGTGCCAGCAGCCGCACTATGACTAGATCCTACGAGCAGTACTTC. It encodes CASSRTMTRSYEQYF.

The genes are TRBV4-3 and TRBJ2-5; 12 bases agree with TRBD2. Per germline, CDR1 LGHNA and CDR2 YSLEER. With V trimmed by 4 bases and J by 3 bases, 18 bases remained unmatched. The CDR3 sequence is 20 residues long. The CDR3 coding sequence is TGCGCCAGCAGCCCTCTCGGACTAGCGGGGCCCAACGGGAGAGAAGAGACCCAGTACTTC. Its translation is CASSPLGLAGPNGREETQYF.

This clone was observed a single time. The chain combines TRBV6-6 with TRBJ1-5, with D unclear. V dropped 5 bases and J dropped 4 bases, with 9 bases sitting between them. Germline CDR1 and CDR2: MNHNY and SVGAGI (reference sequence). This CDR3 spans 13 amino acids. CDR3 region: CASSVYENQPQHF. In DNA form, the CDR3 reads TGTGCCAGCAGTGTCTACGAGAATCAGCCCCAGCATTTT.